The rows below give T cell receptor beta chains drawn from one sample of a study of blood T cell repertoires in COVID-19. Data came from immunoSEQ multiplex PCR; TCRdb stores just in-frame clones and leaves some out. The sample records approximately 90,000 clones, roughly nine tenths being singletons. The specimen sequenced was peripheral blood. Receptors originate from a man in his fifties with acute or convalescent COVID-19. Both conserved end residues are part of each CDR3. A D gene is named only where the DNA matches it firmly. Size is omitted from some rows. Given values are once, few, many or a class for expanded clones.

>12|TRBJ2-7|.|TRBV5-1|.
CASSQTGYEQYF
TGCGCCAGCAGCCAAACTGGCTACGAGCAGTACTTC
>13|TRBJ1-1|TRBD1|TRBV6-5|.
CASGNRGNTEAFF
TGTGCCAGCGGAAACAGGGGGAACACTGAAGCTTTCTTT
>17|TRBJ1-5|TRBD1|TRBV19|.
CASSETGTGVSNQPQHF
TGTGCCAGTAGTGAAACCGGGACAGGCGTAAGCAATCAGCCCCAGCATTTT
>11|TRBJ1-1|.|TRBV2|.
CASSEDSEAFF
TGTGCCAGCAGTGAAGACAGCGAAGCTTTCTTT
>16|TRBJ1-4|.|TRBV10-3|.
CAISESTNTANEKLFF
TGTGCCATCAGTGAGTCGACTAACACAGCTAATGAAAAACTGTTTTTT
>14|TRBJ2-5|.|TRBV4-1|once
CASSPRQVQETQYF
TGCGCCAGCAGCCCCCGACAGGTCCAAGAGACCCAGTACTTC
>19|TRBJ1-5|TRBD1|TRBV19|.
CASSIATWGQGALNQPQHF
TGTGCCAGTAGTATAGCTACATGGGGACAGGGAGCCCTAAATCAGCCCCAGCATTTT
>15|TRBJ1-1|.|TRBV11-3|.
CASSLGTGTSNEAFF
TGTGCCAGCAGCTTAGGAACCGGGACATCGAATGAAGCTTTCTTT
>16|TRBJ2-3|.|TRBV11-2|few
CASSQTSLTRTDTQYF
TGTGCCAGCAGCCAAACTAGCCTTACCCGCACAGATACGCAGTATTTT
>17|TRBJ2-1|TRBD2|TRBV9|.
CASTTSGGPSSYNEQFF
TGTGCCAGCACTACTAGCGGGGGACCTAGCTCCTACAATGAGCAGTTCTTC
>14|TRBJ1-3|.|TRBV10-3|.
CAISEFSSGNTIYF
TGTGCCATCAGTGAGTTTTCTTCCGGAAACACCATATATTTT